This TCR beta chain appears in the sequencing data of a study of T cells after yellow fever vaccination. General observations from the study: Just a small share of clonotypes turned up in the CD4 compartment as well as the CD8 compartment. Detected again after the booster were most primary-vaccination clones, at 95% to 98% CD4 and about 90% CD8. Repertoires obtained by FACS sorting could include abundant clonotypes that entered as contaminants from the bulk population.

CDR1 is DFQATT, CDR2 SNEGSKA, per germline (reference sequence). CDR3 length: 17 residues. The ends lost 0 bases at V and 4 bases at J; junction bases unmatched: 12. This clonotype was seen a handful of times. Its antigen remains unidentified. TCR cDNA, made by 5'RACE template switching, carried an added universal primer site and UMIs. TCRdb re-analysed the 5' RACE reads in MiXCR, keeping a single row per CDR3 protein. This table has around 310,000 distinct CDR3 sequences, around 3.6% appearing once. Material: PBMCs, obtained on the day of the yellow fever booster vaccination. This rearrangement joins TRBV20-1 to TRBJ1-1; 9 bases align to TRBD1. The receptor comes from a man younger than 30 who received the YFV17D yellow fever vaccine. Written as DNA, the CDR3 is TGCAGTGCTAGAGACCGCACCCTCGGGACAGGGCTCACTGAAGCTTTCTTT. Protein: CSARDRTLGTGLTEAFF.